These T cell receptor beta chains were read from a single sample in a study of blood T cell repertoires in COVID-19. Profiled with immunoSEQ multiplex PCR; TCRdb holds only in-frame clones, not every one. This table holds 100,000 to 150,000 clones, 70% to 85% found once. Sequencing input: peripheral blood. These receptor sequences come from an older woman with acute or convalescent COVID-19. Both conserved end residues are part of each CDR3. The D gene is left open where the match is weak. Size tells how often a clone was seen (once, few, many) or the class of an expanded clone, and some rows leave it out.

>-|TRBV29-1|TRBJ1-2|-
TGCAGCGTAGGGGCCTCGGGGGATGGCTATGGCTACACCTTC
CSVGASGDGYGYTF
>TRBD1|TRBV19|TRBJ2-7|-
TGTGCCAGTAGTATCGGACAGGGGCACTCCTACGAGCAGTACTTC
CASSIGQGHSYEQYF
>-|TRBV5-1|TRBJ1-5|-
TGCGCCAGCAGCTTGGAAGGGGCTCCTACTTCCCCCCGGCATTTT
CASSLEGAPTSPRHF
>-|TRBV12-5|TRBJ1-2|-
TGTGCTAGTGGCCAAGAATACTCTAACTATGGCTACACCTTC
CASGQEYSNYGYTF
>-|TRBV2|TRBJ2-1|-
TGTGCCAGCAGGAATAAACAGGAAACTATCTACAATGAGCAGTTCTTC
CASRNKQETIYNEQFF
>TRBD2|TRBV30|TRBJ2-1|-
TGTGCCTGGACCTCAAGGGCCACTAGCGGGATCGATGAGCAGTTCTTC
CAWTSRATSGIDEQFF
>-|TRBV6-1|TRBJ1-1|-
TGTGCCAGCAGTGAAGCGGACGGGAGGCTGGCTGAAGCTTTCTTT
CASSEADGRLAEAFF
>-|TRBV2|TRBJ1-2|-
TGTGCCAGCAGTGCCCAGGGCCTGAACTATGGCTACACCTTC
CASSAQGLNYGYTF
>TRBD2|TRBV19|TRBJ2-3|-
TGTGCCAGTAGTAACCCAGCGGGGGCCACAGATACGCAGTATTTT
CASSNPAGATDTQYF
>-|TRBV7-2|TRBJ1-1|-
TGTGCCAGCAGCTCCAGGGGCTGGGACACTGAAGCTTTCTTT
CASSSRGWDTEAFF
>TRBD1|TRBV6-5|TRBJ2-1|-
TGTGCCAGCAGCCGCAGACAGGGGGCGCATGAGCAGTTCTTC
CASSRRQGAHEQFF
>-|TRBV21-1|TRBJ1-4|-
TGTGCCAGCCGAGGACAGGGGGGAGAAAAACTGTTTTTT
CASRGQGGEKLFF
>TRBD1|TRBV5-1|TRBJ1-1|-
TGCGCCAGCAACGGAGGACAGGGCGGTGAAGCTTTCTTT
CASNGGQGGEAFF
>-|TRBV11-2|TRBJ1-3|-
TGTGCCAGCAGCCCAGCGGGGCCAAACACCATATATTTT
CASSPAGPNTIYF
>TRBD1|TRBV6-5|TRBJ2-4|-
TGTGCCAGCCGGAATACAGGGGGAGGCATTCAGTACTTC
CASRNTGGGIQYF
>-|TRBV29-1|TRBJ2-5|-
TGCAGCGTACAAACAGAGACAATATACTTC
CSVQTETIYF
>TRBD1|TRBV6-6|TRBJ1-2|-
TGTGCCAGCAGACCTGGGACAGGTCCCCCTATGGGCGGCTACACCTTC
CASRPGTGPPMGGYTF
>-|TRBV21-1|TRBJ1-6|-
TGTGCCAGCAGCAAAGCTAGAACCGGGACAGTCAATTCACCCCTCCACTTT
CASSKARTGTVNSPLHF
>TRBD2|TRBV3-1/TRBV3-2|TRBJ2-1|-
TGTGCCAGCAGCCAACAGCGGGGGGTCAATGAGCAGTTCTTC
CASSQQRGVNEQFF
>-|TRBV11-2|TRBJ1-2|many
TGTGCCAGCAGCTTCACGGGGGGCTGGAACTATGGCTACACCTTC
CASSFTGGWNYGYTF
>-|TRBV5-4|TRBJ1-2|-
TGTGCCAGCAGCCTTCAGGGTTTCTATGGCTACACCTTC
CASSLQGFYGYTF
>-|TRBV29-1|TRBJ1-1|-
TGCAGCGTCGTGAGAGGAACTTTACCTTACACTTTCTTT
CSVVRGTLPYTFF